This is a list of T cell receptor beta chains from one sample in a study of shared clonotypes between healthy human individuals. Data came from immunoSEQ multiplex PCR; TCRdb stores just in-frame clones and leaves some out. The sample holds roughly 2 million clones, roughly 96% seen once. The sequenced sample was naive CD4+ T cells sorted from blood. These receptors all stem from a man between 18 and 29 years old in good health. Both conserved end residues are part of each CDR3. A D gene is named only where the DNA matches it firmly. Where a row states a size, it is once, few, many or the class of an expanded clone; other rows omit it.

J | size | V | D | CDR3 | DNA
TRBJ1-3 | . | TRBV5-1 | . | CASSLDAGRSGNTIYF | TGCGCCAGCAGCTTGGATGCCGGACGCTCTGGAAACACCATATATTTT
TRBJ2-1 | . | TRBV30 | TRBD1 | CAWSLTGGVKQFF | TGTGCCTGGAGTTTAACAGGGGGAGTTAAGCAGTTCTTC
TRBJ2-5 | . | TRBV6-6 | . | CASSLRHLTETQYF | TGTGCCAGCAGTCTCCGACACCTCACGGAGACCCAGTACTTC
TRBJ1-1 | . | TRBV6-4 | TRBD1 | CASRPGQGMNTEAFF | TGTGCCAGCAGACCGGGACAGGGGATGAACACTGAAGCTTTCTTT
TRBJ2-1 | . | TRBV7-2 | TRBD2 | CASSSKSGDEQFF | TGTGCCAGCAGCTCCAAAAGCGGGGATGAGCAGTTCTTC
TRBJ1-1 | once | TRBV6-6 | . | CASSRRGGRDTEAFF | TGTGCCAGCAGTCGTCGGGGGGGCAGGGACACTGAAGCTTTCTTT
TRBJ2-7 | . | TRBV18 | . | CASSQGQSYEQYF | TGTGCCAGCTCACAAGGCCAGTCCTACGAGCAGTACTTC
TRBJ2-7 | . | TRBV6-6 | . | CASSPQDRNEQYF | TGTGCCAGCAGTCCTCAGGACCGGAACGAGCAGTACTTC
TRBJ2-5 | . | TRBV5-1 | TRBD1 | CASSYGTGEAETQYF | TGCGCCAGCAGCTACGGGACAGGGGAAGCAGAGACCCAGTACTTC
TRBJ2-1 | . | TRBV4-1 | TRBD2 | CASSQNRLAGYNEQFF | TGCGCCAGCAGCCAAAATCGACTAGCGGGGTACAATGAGCAGTTCTTC
TRBJ2-7 | . | TRBV11-2 | . | CASSLDRYSYEQYF | TGTGCCAGCAGCTTAGATCGATACTCCTACGAGCAGTACTTC
TRBJ1-2 | once | TRBV6-4 | . | CASSDPGETYPRNYGYTF | TGTGCCAGCAGTGACCCCGGGGAAACTTATCCCCGTAACTATGGCTACACCTTC
TRBJ1-4 | . | TRBV5-6 | . | CASSLAGFGEKLFF | TGTGCCAGCAGCTTGGCAGGGTTCGGAGAAAAACTGTTTTTT
TRBJ1-2 | . | TRBV5-8 | . | CASSLARLGYGYTF | TGTGCCAGCAGCTTGGCCAGGCTGGGCTATGGCTACACCTTC
TRBJ2-3 | few | TRBV7-2 | . | CASSLALFTDTQYF | TGTGCCAGCAGCTTAGCGCTTTTCACAGATACGCAGTATTTT
TRBJ1-3 | . | TRBV9 | . | CASSPRREGPGNTIYF | TGTGCCAGCAGCCCCCGGCGGGAGGGGCCTGGAAACACCATATATTTT
TRBJ2-2 | . | TRBV18 | . | CASSQVLSGTGELFF | TGTGCCAGCTCACAGGTTCTTTCGGGCACCGGGGAGCTGTTTTTT
TRBJ1-1 | . | TRBV6-5 | . | CASTLRGGGTEAFF | TGTGCCAGCACCTTGAGGGGGGGTGGCACTGAAGCTTTCTTT
TRBJ2-1 | . | TRBV6-1 | TRBD1 | CASSEAGTGNEQFF | TGTGCCAGCAGTGAAGCCGGGACAGGGAACGAGCAGTTCTTC
TRBJ1-3 | . | TRBV5-1 | . | CASSLRMGVSGNTMYF | TGCGCCAGCAGCTTGCGGATGGGCGTCTCTGGAAACACCATGTATTTT
TRBJ2-3 | . | TRBV10-3 | . | CATSSISGTSTDTQYF | TGTGCCACTTCGTCCATTAGCGGAACTAGCACAGATACGCAGTATTTT
TRBJ1-5 | . | TRBV2 | . | CASSEKGGVSNQPQHF | TGTGCCAGCAGTGAGAAGGGAGGGGTTAGCAATCAGCCCCAGCATTTT
TRBJ1-5 | . | TRBV6-6 | . | CASILDTSYQPQHF | TGTGCCAGCATCCTCGACACCTCCTATCAGCCCCAGCATTTT
TRBJ1-5 | . | TRBV6-6 | TRBD1 | CASSLAEGASNQPQHF | TGTGCCAGCTCTTTAGCGGAGGGGGCTAGCAATCAGCCCCAGCATTTT
TRBJ1-6 | . | TRBV9 | TRBD1 | CASSAGQGYNSPLHF | TGTGCCAGCAGCGCCGGACAGGGCTATAATTCACCCCTCCACTTT
TRBJ1-1 | . | TRBV5-1 | . | CASSLGQEKNTEAFF | TGCGCCAGCAGCTTGGGACAGGAGAAGAACACTGAAGCTTTCTTT
TRBJ2-5 | once | TRBV11-2 | . | CASSLVVQGETQYF | TGTGCCAGCAGCTTAGTTGTGCAGGGAGAGACCCAGTACTTC
TRBJ1-3 | . | TRBV7-9 | TRBD1 | CASSSTPGQGERGNTIYF | TGTGCCAGCAGCTCCACGCCGGGACAGGGGGAACGTGGAAACACCATATATTTT
TRBJ1-1 | . | TRBV5-1 | TRBD1 | CASSPQGVGNTEAFF | TGCGCCAGCAGCCCCCAGGGGGTCGGTAACACTGAAGCTTTCTTT
TRBJ1-1 | . | TRBV2 | . | CASKIPLNTEAFF | TGTGCCAGCAAGATACCTCTGAACACTGAAGCTTTCTTT
TRBJ2-3 | . | TRBV29-1 | . | CSVGHGFPDTQYF | TGCAGCGTTGGACACGGGTTTCCAGATACGCAGTATTTT
TRBJ2-3 | . | TRBV11-3 | . | CASSLDGGGTDTQYF | TGTGCCAGCAGCTTAGACGGAGGGGGCACAGATACGCAGTATTTT
TRBJ2-2 | . | TRBV5-1 | . | CASSLNGGNTGELFF | TGCGCCAGCAGCTTGAATGGAGGAAACACCGGGGAGCTGTTTTTT
TRBJ2-3 | once | TRBV6-5 | TRBD2 | CASSYSLAGADTQYF | TGTGCCAGCAGTTACTCACTAGCGGGCGCAGATACGCAGTATTTT
TRBJ2-3 | . | TRBV10-3 | TRBD1 | CAIRLSGTGGEDTQYF | TGTGCCATCAGGCTATCCGGGACAGGGGGCGAAGATACGCAGTATTTT
TRBJ2-6 | . | TRBV7-2 | . | CASSLEVAGANVLTF | TGTGCCAGCAGCCTGGAGGTTGCAGGGGCCAACGTCCTGACTTTC
TRBJ2-1 | . | TRBV5-1 | TRBD1 | CASSIGQVHPIGEQFF | TGCGCCAGCAGCATTGGACAGGTGCATCCTATTGGTGAGCAGTTCTTC
TRBJ1-1 | once | TRBV11-2 | . | CASSSVRGPLNTEAFF | TGTGCCAGCAGCTCCGTAAGGGGTCCTCTGAACACTGAAGCTTTCTTT
TRBJ1-3 | . | TRBV2 | . | CASSVTDGNTIYF | TGTGCCAGCAGTGTGACTGACGGAAACACCATATATTTT
TRBJ2-1 | . | TRBV6-6 | . | CASSTPPGAPNEQFF | TGTGCCAGCAGTACTCCCCCAGGGGCCCCCAATGAGCAGTTCTTC
TRBJ1-2 | . | TRBV9 | . | CASSVGTNKGGYTF | TGTGCCAGCAGCGTAGGGACCAACAAGGGAGGCTACACCTTC
TRBJ2-7 | once | TRBV9 | . | CASSVASESSYEQYF | TGTGCCAGCAGCGTAGCTAGCGAATCGTCCTACGAGCAGTACTTC
TRBJ2-1 | . | TRBV15 | . | CATSSERGLGQFF | TGTGCCACCAGCAGTGAGAGGGGATTGGGGCAGTTCTTC
TRBJ2-7 | . | TRBV7-2 | . | CASSSWIDPQKGQYF | TGTGCCAGCAGCTCATGGATTGACCCTCAGAAGGGGCAGTACTTC
TRBJ2-7 | . | TRBV4-1 | TRBD2 | CASSQDWAGTKFEQYF | TGCGCCAGCAGCCAAGATTGGGCCGGGACTAAATTCGAGCAGTACTTC
TRBJ2-1 | . | TRBV5-4 | . | CASSRDSPREQFF | TGTGCCAGCAGCCGGGACTCCCCCAGGGAGCAGTTCTTC
TRBJ1-2 | . | TRBV10-2 | . | CASSRGEGPSKGYTF | TGCGCCAGCAGCCGGGGGGAGGGCCCCTCAAAGGGCTACACCTTC
TRBJ1-3 | . | TRBV10-3 | TRBD1 | CAISEFDRAGNTIYF | TGTGCCATCAGTGAGTTTGACAGGGCTGGAAACACCATATATTTT